Given below is one T cell receptor (beta chain) in context. Its target is not known. The data are from a study of T cell responses to AZD1222 COVID-19 vaccine. General study results and limits: A reported finding is that nearly half of spike-specific TCRs target unmutated variant regions. Spike-specific TCR breadth and depth rose after two AZD1222 doses. Donors, mostly white British, included more females; clonal diversity was possibly underestimated.

Profiling relied on immunoSEQ multiplex PCR, and the TCRdb table lists in-frame clones only, not all of them. This table holds 150,000 to 200,000 clones, approximately 86% found once. This CDR3 is built from 16 residues. The V gene's germline CDR1 is MGHRA and CDR2 YSYEKL. The V gene lost 1 base and the J gene lost 10 bases, with 20 bases spanning the gap. Source: peripheral blood, taken on day 0 of AZD1222 vaccination. The TCR originated in an adult in good health. The chain has TRBV4-1 and TRBJ2-1; D perhaps matches TRBD2 (5 bases). CDR3 in amino acids: CASSQVDMGLLGEQFF. CDR3 coding DNA: TGCGCCAGCAGCCAAGTTGACATGGGCCTACTAGGAGAGCAGTTCTTC.